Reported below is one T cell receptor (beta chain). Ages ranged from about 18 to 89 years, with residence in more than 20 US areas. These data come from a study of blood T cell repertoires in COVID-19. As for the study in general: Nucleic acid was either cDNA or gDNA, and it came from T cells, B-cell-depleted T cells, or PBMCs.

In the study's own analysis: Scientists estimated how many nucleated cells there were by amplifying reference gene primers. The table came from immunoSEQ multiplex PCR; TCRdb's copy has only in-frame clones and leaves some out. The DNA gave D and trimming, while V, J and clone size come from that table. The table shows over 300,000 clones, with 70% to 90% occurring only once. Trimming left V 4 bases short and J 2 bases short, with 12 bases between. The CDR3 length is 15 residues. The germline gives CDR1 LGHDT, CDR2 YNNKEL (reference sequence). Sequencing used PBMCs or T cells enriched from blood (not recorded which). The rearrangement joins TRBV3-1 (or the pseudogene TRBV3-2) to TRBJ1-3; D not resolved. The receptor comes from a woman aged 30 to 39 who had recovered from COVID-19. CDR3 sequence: CASSPSGGPGNTIYF. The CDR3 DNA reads TGTGCCAGCAGCCCCAGCGGTGGCCCTGGAAACACCATATATTTT.